The 25 T cell receptor beta chains listed next were all sequenced from one sample in a study of T cells in Graves' hyperthyroidism and ophthalmopathy. Amplification yielded TCR beta CDR3 regions, with RNA transcripts as the source. First-round RT-PCR with HTBI primers amplified the TCR CDR3 region. TCRdb re-called the multiplex PCR reads through MiXCR, storing one row per CDR3 protein. The top ten hold about 8.3% of the sample, which has around 580,000 distinct CDR3 sequences, under 60% seen once. The specimen was peripheral blood or thyroid tissue (not recorded which). The receptors here all came from a woman between 18 and 29 years old with Graves' hyperthyroidism.

The V and J genes are TRBV7-2 and TRBJ2-3, with D possibly TRBD2 on 6 matching bases. This CDR3 has 17 residues. Trimming removed 5 bases at V and 6 bases at J, with 24 bases between. Germline V lookup: CDR1 SGHTA, CDR2 FQGNSA. The CDR3 spells CASSKLSGDRTFDTQYF. CDR3 coding DNA: TGTGCCAGCAGCAAACTTTCGGGGGACCGGACATTTGATACGCAGTATTTT.

The chain carries TRBV29-1 and TRBJ2-7; a possible D gene is TRBD1 (7 bases). Trimming shortened V by 0 bases and J by 2 bases, and 17 bases separated the two germline ends. The CDR3 extends over 16 amino acids. CDR1 and CDR2 from the germline V gene are SQVTM and ANQGSEA. The CDR3 DNA is TGCAGCGTTGAAGATGCGGAACAGGGGAGGACCTACGAGCAGTACTTC. It yields the protein CSVEDAEQGRTYEQYF.

This clonotype has a count of ten or more. This chain connects TRBV12-3 or TRBV12-4 to TRBJ2-7, with 7 bases lining up with TRBD2. This CDR3 is 14 amino acids long. The ends lost 2 bases at V and 5 bases at J; junction bases unmatched: 6. The CDR3 nucleotides are TGTGCCAGCAGTTTACGCGGGAGAAGCGACGAGCAGTACTTC. This gives the protein CASSLRGRSDEQYF.

There are many counts of this clonotype. The chain recombines TRBV6-1 with TRBJ2-2; D is perhaps TRBD1 (5 bases). Trimming left V 0 bases short and J 3 bases short, with 5 bases between. Looked up from germline, CDR1 is MNHNS and CDR2 is SASEGT. The CDR3 spans 14 residues. CDR3 amino acids: CASSEAGDTGELFF. CDR3 nucleotides: TGTGCCAGCAGTGAAGCAGGGGACACCGGGGAGCTGTTTTTT.

CDR3 sequence reads: CSVETSGRFQFF. As DNA, the CDR3 is TGCAGCGTTGAAACTAGCGGGAGGTTTCAGTTCTTC. This chain uses TRBV29-1 with TRBJ2-1, with TRBD2 matching over 12 bases. The CDR3 is 12 amino acids. The ends lost 2 bases at V and 13 bases at J; junction bases unmatched: 3. CDR1 is SQVTM and CDR2 is ANQGSEA in the germline V gene.

This clonotype was observed many times. The rearrangement joins TRBV29-1 to TRBJ1-5; D may be TRBD1 (5 bases). CDR1 SQVTM and CDR2 ANQGSEA come from the germline V gene. V lost 0 bases and J lost 4, with 7 bases in between. This CDR3 contains 13 residues. The CDR3 protein is CSVEDKGNQPQHF. The CDR3 nucleotides read TGCAGCGTTGAAGATAAGGGGAATCAGCCCCAGCATTTT.

The sample holds many counts of this clonotype. The chain has TRBV6-2 or TRBV6-3 and TRBJ1-2; D is perhaps TRBD1 (5 bases). The germline V gene encodes CDR1 MNHEY and CDR2 SVGEGT. CDR3 length: 16 amino acids. V lost 4 bases and J 0 bases, leaving 15 bases between the germline ends. The CDR3 DNA is TGTGCCAGCAGTTCCGGGACTGAACCTACTAACTATGGCTACACCTTC. Translated: CASSSGTEPTNYGYTF.

This clonotype has a count of ten or more. The CDR3 region has the DNA TGTGCCAGCAGCTTGCGGGGGGGCTACACCTTC. It codes for CASSLRGGYTF. The chain recombines TRBV12-3 or TRBV12-4 with TRBJ1-2, with a tentative D call TRBD1 (5 bases). The CDR3 sequence is 11 residues long. Trimming cost V 6 bases and J 8 bases, with 10 bases left between them.

The chain recombines TRBV11-3 with TRBJ1-6; D ambiguous. V dropped 1 base and J dropped 6 bases, with 7 bases sitting between them. Germline assignment: CDR1 SGHNT and CDR2 YENEEA. The CDR3 contains 14 residues. The CDR3 DNA sequence: TGTGCCAGCAGCTTAGGCGGGGTTAATTCACCCCTCCACTTT. Translation: CASSLGGVNSPLHF.

In this sample, this clonotype turned up many times. The rearrangement links TRBV19 to TRBJ2-7; 7 bases align to TRBD1. There are 14 residues in the CDR3. CDR1 is LNHDA, CDR2 SQIVND, per germline (reference sequence). V trimming: 5 bases; J trimming: 2 bases; junction bases outside the gene matches: 6. The CDR3 protein is CASSARQGTYEQYF. The CDR3 coding sequence is TGTGCCAGTAGTGCCCGACAGGGAACCTACGAGCAGTACTTC.

This clonotype was picked up many times. The V gene is TRBV2, the J gene TRBJ2-7; 7 positions agree with TRBD1. The CDR3 covers 14 residues. CDR1 and CDR2 (germline): SNHLY, FYNNEI. With 7 bases clipped from V and 2 bases from J, the junction kept 8 bases outside the gene matches. The CDR3 region is CASIPQGSAYEQYF. The CDR3 nucleotides are TGTGCCAGCATACCACAGGGGTCGGCCTACGAGCAGTACTTC.

Comment on this clonotype: Possible read error: a much larger clone is one base away. The rearrangement links TRBV7-2 to TRBJ1-6; D ambiguous. Germline V CDR1 and CDR2: SGHTA, FQGNSA. The CDR3 spans 15 residues. The chain's CDR3 is CASGLVRRNNSPLHF. The CDR3 bases are TGTGCCAGCGGCTTAGTTCGAAGAAATAATTCACCCCTCCACTTT. The full variable domain, its missing parts supplied by reference TRBV7-2 and TRBJ1-6, is GAGVSQSPSNKVTEKGKDVELRCDPISGHTALYWYRQSLGQGLEFLIYFQGNSAPDKSGLPSDRFSAERTGGSVSTLTIQRTQQEDSAVYLCASGLVRRNNSPLHFGNGTRLTVT.

This clonotype was detected many times. This chain connects TRBV2 to TRBJ1-6; D is uncertain. The V end was cut by 6 bases, the J end by 0 bases, with 15 bases between. The length of the CDR3 is 17 residues. Germline values: CDR1 SNHLY, CDR2 FYNNEI. The CDR3 loop reads CASSIDRFSSYNSPLHF. CDR3 DNA sequence: TGTGCCAGCAGCATTGACCGGTTCAGCTCCTATAATTCACCCCTCCACTTT.

The chain joins TRBV7-9 to TRBJ1-6; D uncertain. Trimming stripped 2 bases from V and 6 bases from J, with 5 bases between. The CDR3 loop spans 13 amino acids. CDR1 SEHNR and CDR2 FQNEAQ come from the germline V gene (reference sequence). This CDR3 is CASSLNANSPLHF. Written as DNA, the CDR3 is TGTGCCAGCAGCTTAAACGCTAATTCACCCCTCCACTTT.

As to this clonotype: This may stem from a read error, because a much larger clone lies one nucleotide away. The chain combines TRBV5-1 with TRBJ2-7, with D perhaps TRBD1 or TRBD2 (5 bases each). Looked up from germline, CDR1 is SGHRS and CDR2 is YFSETQ. The CDR3 is 14 amino acids. V lost 4 bases and J lost 6, with 17 bases in between. The CDR3, as DNA: TGCGCCAGCAGCGGGACCCCTACGCCCGGCGAGCAGTACTTC. It encodes CASSGTPTPGEQYF.

The V call is TRBV5-4, the J call TRBJ1-1; D remains ambiguous. The CDR3 is 10 residues long. CDR1 and CDR2 (germline): SGHNT, YYREEE (reference sequence). With 5 bases removed from V and 10 bases from J, the gap between germline ends came to 9 bases. CDR3 DNA: TGTGCCAGCAGTGCCGGACTAGCTTTCTTT. The encoded protein is CASSAGLAFF.

There are many counts of this clonotype. The genes are TRBV2 and TRBJ1-5; D possibly corresponds to TRBD1 (5 bases). Looked up from germline, CDR1 is SNHLY and CDR2 is FYNNEI. Trimming took off 6 bases at V and 9 bases at J, with 18 bases between the two ends. The CDR3 is 14 amino acids. CDR3 in DNA: TGTGCCAGCAGGGACACCGTCGGAAGGGCGCCCCAGCATTTT. Its translation: CASRDTVGRAPQHF.

This clonotype was counted at least ten times. The chain carries TRBV5-8 and TRBJ1-6; 8 bases line up with TRBD1. Germline-derived CDR1 and CDR2 are SGHTS and YDEGEE. V lost 5 bases and J lost 0; bases outside the gene matches: 4. The length of the CDR3 is 16 residues. This CDR3 reads CASRDRASSYNSPLHF. CDR3 nucleotide sequence: TGTGCCAGCAGGGACAGGGCGAGCTCCTATAATTCACCCCTCCACTTT.

The rearrangement links TRBV7-9 to TRBJ2-1, with TRBD2 identical over 11 bases. This CDR3 has 15 amino acids. Germline V lookup: CDR1 SEHNR, CDR2 FQNEAQ (reference sequence). After removal of 5 bases from V and 8 bases from J, the junction contained 8 bases not matched to a gene. The CDR3 loop is CASSPTSGRIYEQFF. Written as DNA, the CDR3 is TGTGCCAGCAGCCCAACTAGCGGGAGAATCTATGAGCAGTTCTTC.

J is TRBJ1-5 and V is TRBV29-1, with a tentative D call TRBD1 (5 bases). Trimming pared 7 bases from V and 7 bases from J, leaving 8 bases between. The CDR3 totals 10 residues. Germline V lookup: CDR1 SQVTM, CDR2 ANQGSEA. DNA of the CDR3: TGCAGCGAGAGGGGACAGCCCCAGCATTTT. Protein sequence: CSERGQPQHF.

This chain links TRBV18 with TRBJ1-5; D is unresolved. Germline V gene data show CDR1 as KGHSH and CDR2 as LQKENI. The ends were cut back, 2 bases at V and 4 bases at J, with 9 bases in the middle. The CDR3 spans 14 residues. The CDR3 reads CASSPRTANQPQHF. CDR3 sequence (DNA): TGTGCCAGCTCACCAAGGACGGCTAATCAGCCCCAGCATTTT.

The chain combines TRBV2 with TRBJ2-3, with 10 bases matching TRBD2. The germline CDR1 and CDR2 sequences are SNHLY and FYNNEI. There are 13 residues in the CDR3. The V gene end was trimmed by 4 bases and the J gene end by 5 bases; junction bases not matched to a gene: 0. The DNA for the CDR3 is TGTGCCAGCAGTGGGACTAGCGGAGATACGCAGTATTTT. Protein: CASSGTSGDTQYF. The full variable domain, completed using reference TRBV2 and TRBJ2-3, is EPEVTQTPSHQVTQMGQEVILRCVPISNHLYFYWYRQILGQKVEFLVSFYNNEISEKSEIFDDQFSVERPDGSNFTLKIRSTKLEDSAMYFCASSGTSGDTQYFGPGTRLTVL.

The rearrangement links TRBV4-1 to TRBJ2-7; 10 nucleotides line up with TRBD2. CDR3 length equals 17 residues. Germline CDR1 MGHRA, CDR2 YSYEKL. J was trimmed by 3 bases and V by 1 base; bases with no gene match: 9. The CDR3 reads CASSQGRASGSYYEQYF. The CDR3 DNA sequence: TGCGCCAGCAGCCAAGGTAGGGCTAGCGGGAGCTACTACGAGCAGTACTTC.

This clonotype has ten or more counts. This chain uses TRBV2 with TRBJ1-2, with 7 bases lining up with TRBD1. The V and J ends lost 6 bases and 5 bases, in that order; junction bases with no gene match: 12. Germline CDR1 is SNHLY and CDR2 is FYNNEI. The CDR3 sequence is 15 residues long. The CDR3 DNA is TGTGCCAGCAGAGATGACAGGGCCATTGTATATGGCTACACCTTC. This gives the protein CASRDDRAIVYGYTF.

This clonotype showed up many times. The chain employs TRBV4-1 and TRBJ1-2, with D maybe TRBD1 (5 bases). The CDR3 runs 14 residues. V shed 2 bases and J shed 6 bases, with 13 bases lying between them. Germline loops: CDR1 MGHRA, CDR2 YSYEKL. The CDR3 DNA follows: TGCGCCAGCAGCCAAAGTAGGGGATACGATGGCTACACCTTC. This codes for CASSQSRGYDGYTF.